The T cell receptor (beta chain) described here comes from a study of T-cell reconstitution after alpha-beta-depleted transplantation in children. General study findings and limits: Surviving recipient T cells and intrathymic progenitors accounted for some patients' high TCRbeta diversity at day 60. Alpha-beta T cells about two months after transplant reportedly derived from several hundred expanded graft clones. At the one-year point after transplant, T-cell counts and TCRbeta diversity were found to come mostly from T cells that had been newly produced.

This clonotype occurred a few times. Its antigen remains unidentified. Germline V CDR1 and CDR2: ENHRY, SYGVKD. The CDR3 totals 15 residues. Trimming pared 6 bases from V and 2 bases from J, leaving 15 bases between. Researchers prepared the TCRbeta library using unique molecular identifiers, the study reports. TCRdb passed the PCR reads through MiXCR, listing each CDR3 protein once. The data show around 800,000 distinct CDR3 sequences, approximately 15% seen once. V usage is TRBV10-3 and J usage is TRBJ2-3, with D possibly matching TRBD2 (5 bases). The sequences come from PBMCs, mostly from graft donor cells, collected 360 days after TCRalphabeta/CD19-depleted stem cell transplant. This TCR was sampled from a male patient younger than 18 who had a stem cell transplant for acute lymphoblastic leukemia, so the T cells may come from the graft donor. CDR3 nucleotide sequence: TGTGCCATCAGGGGAGACCCTGGACCCACAGATACGCAGTATTTT. Encoded protein: CAIRGDPGPTDTQYF.